The clone carrying this T cell receptor (beta chain) was seen repeatedly, ten times or more. The CDR3 length is 15 residues. CDR1 is DFQATT, CDR2 SNEGSKA, per germline (reference sequence). The junction had 11 bases not matched to a gene; V was cut back by 4 bases and J by 4 bases. Next came a second PCR, run for about 7 to 11 cycles, which used a sample-barcoded 5' primer along with a J-beta primer mix. TCRdb called the 5' RACE reads again in MiXCR, with one record for every CDR3 protein. This repertoire shows about 1.5 million distinct CDR3 sequences, 40% to 45% found once; its top ten account for less than 5%. These data come from a study of blood T cells in healthy people across ages.

The origin of this receptor is a woman aged 18-35 years in good health. Sequencing input: blood. The chain combines TRBV20-1 with TRBJ2-7; the match to TRBD2 covers 9 bases. The CDR3 loop is CSAKPLAGDVYEQYF. The DNA for the CDR3 is TGCAGTGCTAAGCCCTTAGCGGGAGATGTTTACGAGCAGTACTTC.